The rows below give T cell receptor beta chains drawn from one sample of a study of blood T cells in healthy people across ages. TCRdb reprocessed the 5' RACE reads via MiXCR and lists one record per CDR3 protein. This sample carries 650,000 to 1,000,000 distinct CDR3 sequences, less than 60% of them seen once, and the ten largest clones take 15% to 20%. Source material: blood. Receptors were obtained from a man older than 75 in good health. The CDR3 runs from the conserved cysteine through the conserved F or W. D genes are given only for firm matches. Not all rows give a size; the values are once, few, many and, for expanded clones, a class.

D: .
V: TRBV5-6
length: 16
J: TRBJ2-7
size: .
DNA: TGTGCCAGCAGGATCTACAGGCAGACTCCTTTTTACGAGCAGTACTTC
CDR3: CASRIYRQTPFYEQYF

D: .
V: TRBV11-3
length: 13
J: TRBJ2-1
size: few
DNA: TGTGCCAGCAGCTTAGGTCCGGACCTGGAGCAGTTCTTC
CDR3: CASSLGPDLEQFF

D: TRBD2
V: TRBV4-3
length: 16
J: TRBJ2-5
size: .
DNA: TGCGCCAGCAGCCAAGATCACGGCGGGAGAGGGGAGACCCAGTACTTC
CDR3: CASSQDHGGRGETQYF

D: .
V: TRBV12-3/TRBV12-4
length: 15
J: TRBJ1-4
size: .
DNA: TGTGCCAGCAGCCTCGGGGGAAGAACTAATGAAAAACTGTTTTTT
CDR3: CASSLGGRTNEKLFF

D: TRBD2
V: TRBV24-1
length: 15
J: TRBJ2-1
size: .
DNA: TGTGCCACCAGTCTGGGCGGGAGGGAATACAATGAGCAGTTCTTC
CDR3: CATSLGGREYNEQFF

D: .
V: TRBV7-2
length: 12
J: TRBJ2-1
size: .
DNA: TGTGCCAGGAGCTTAGGAGAAGGGGAGCAGTTCTTC
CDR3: CARSLGEGEQFF

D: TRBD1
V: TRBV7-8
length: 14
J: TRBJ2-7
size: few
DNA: TGTGCCAGCAGCTCGACAGGGGTAGTCTACGAGCAGTACTTC
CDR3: CASSSTGVVYEQYF

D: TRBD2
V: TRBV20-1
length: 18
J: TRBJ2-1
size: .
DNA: TGCAGTGCTAGAGTTTCGGGGACTAGCGGGAGGGCCTCTAATGAGCAGTTCTTC
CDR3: CSARVSGTSGRASNEQFF

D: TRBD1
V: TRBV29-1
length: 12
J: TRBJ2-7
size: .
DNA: TGCAGCGTCGGACAGGGACTTTACGAGCAGTACTTC
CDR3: CSVGQGLYEQYF

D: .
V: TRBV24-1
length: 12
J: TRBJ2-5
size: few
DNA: TGTGCCACCAGTGATTTCCTCGAGACCCAGTACTTC
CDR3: CATSDFLETQYF

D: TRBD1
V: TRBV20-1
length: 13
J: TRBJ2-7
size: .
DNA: TGCAGTCCGACCGGGACAGCCTCCTACGAGCAGTACTTC
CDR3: CSPTGTASYEQYF

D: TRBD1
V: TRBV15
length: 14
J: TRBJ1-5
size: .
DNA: TGTGCCACCAGCGGGACAGGGTCGCGTCAGCCCCAGCATTTT
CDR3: CATSGTGSRQPQHF

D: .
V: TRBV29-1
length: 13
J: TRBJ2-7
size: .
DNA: TGCAGCGTTTCGGGAAGGGCCAACTACGAGCAGTACTTC
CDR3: CSVSGRANYEQYF

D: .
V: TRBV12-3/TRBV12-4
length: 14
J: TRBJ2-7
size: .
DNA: TGTGCCAGCAGTTTAAGTCGGAGTGAGGGCGAGCAGTACTTC
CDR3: CASSLSRSEGEQYF

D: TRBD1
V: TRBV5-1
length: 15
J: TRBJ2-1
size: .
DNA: TGCGCCAGCAGCCCGACAGGGAAAGGGGTAGATGAGCAGTTCTTC
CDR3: CASSPTGKGVDEQFF